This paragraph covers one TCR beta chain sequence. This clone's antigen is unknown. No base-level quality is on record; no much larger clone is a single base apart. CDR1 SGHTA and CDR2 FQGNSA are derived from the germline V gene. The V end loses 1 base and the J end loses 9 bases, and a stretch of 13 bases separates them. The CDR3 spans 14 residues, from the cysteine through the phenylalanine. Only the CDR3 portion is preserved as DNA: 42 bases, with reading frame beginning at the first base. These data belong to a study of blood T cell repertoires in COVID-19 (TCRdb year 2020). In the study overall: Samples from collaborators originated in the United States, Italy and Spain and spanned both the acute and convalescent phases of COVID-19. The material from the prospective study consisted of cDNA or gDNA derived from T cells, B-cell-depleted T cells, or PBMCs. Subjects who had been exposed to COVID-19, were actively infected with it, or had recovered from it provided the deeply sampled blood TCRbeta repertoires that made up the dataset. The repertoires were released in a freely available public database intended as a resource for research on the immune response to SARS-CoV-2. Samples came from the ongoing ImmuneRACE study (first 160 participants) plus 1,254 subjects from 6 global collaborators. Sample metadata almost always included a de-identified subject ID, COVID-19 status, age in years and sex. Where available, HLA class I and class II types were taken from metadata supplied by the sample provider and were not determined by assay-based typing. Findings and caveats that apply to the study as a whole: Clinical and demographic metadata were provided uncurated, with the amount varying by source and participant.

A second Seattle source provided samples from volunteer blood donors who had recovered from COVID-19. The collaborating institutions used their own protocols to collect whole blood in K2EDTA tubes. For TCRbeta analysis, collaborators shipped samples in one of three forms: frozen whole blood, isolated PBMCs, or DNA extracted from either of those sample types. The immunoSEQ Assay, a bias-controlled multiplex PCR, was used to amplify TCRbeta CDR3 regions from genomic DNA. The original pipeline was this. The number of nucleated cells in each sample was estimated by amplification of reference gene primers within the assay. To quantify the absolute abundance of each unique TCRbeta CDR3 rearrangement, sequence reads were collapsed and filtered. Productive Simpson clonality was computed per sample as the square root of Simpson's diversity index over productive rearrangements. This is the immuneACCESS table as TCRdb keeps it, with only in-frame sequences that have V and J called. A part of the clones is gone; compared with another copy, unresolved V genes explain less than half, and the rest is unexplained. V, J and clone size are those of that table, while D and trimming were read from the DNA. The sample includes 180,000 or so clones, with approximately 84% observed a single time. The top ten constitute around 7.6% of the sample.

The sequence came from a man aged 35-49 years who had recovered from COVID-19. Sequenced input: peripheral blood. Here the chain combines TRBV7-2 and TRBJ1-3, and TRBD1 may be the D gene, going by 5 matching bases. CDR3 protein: CASSLVWDGSTIYF. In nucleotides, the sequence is TGTGCCAGCAGCTTAGTTTGGGACGGGAGCACCATATATTTT.